This T cell receptor beta chain was sequenced in a study of blood T cell repertoires in COVID-19. V was clipped by 2 bases and J by 3 bases, with 13 bases between them. The CDR3 totals 15 residues. CDR1 is MDHEN and CDR2 is SYDVKM in the germline V gene. The repertoire was sequenced with immunoSEQ multiplex PCR; TCRdb's copy has only in-frame clones and lacks some. The sample has approximately 150,000 clones; 70% to 90% are singletons. This clone was detected once. This chain connects TRBV28 to TRBJ2-5; D may be TRBD1 (7 bases). The material sequenced was peripheral blood. This clonotype was sampled from a human donor in a cohort sampled during active COVID-19. This chain's CDR3 is CASSLILRGEETQYF. The CDR3 bases are TGTGCCAGCAGTTTAATTCTCAGGGGGGAAGAGACCCAGTACTTC.